The sample holds a few counts of the clone carrying this T cell receptor (beta chain). Via MiXCR, TCRdb re-called the RT-PCR reads, giving one row per CDR3 protein. Here the sample spans 25,000 to 35,000 distinct CDR3 sequences, nearly 7% being singletons. The sample is drawn from a study of patients and donors after allogeneic stem cell transplantation. V gave up 1 base and J gave up 0 bases; unmatched junction bases: 6. Germline V gene data show CDR1 as LGHNA and CDR2 as YSLEER. The CDR3 contains 17 residues. Sequencing used blood, either unsorted or a sorted T cell fraction (not recorded which). The TCR originated in a human donor who was either an allogeneic HSCT recipient or a stem cell or donor lymphocyte infusion donor (not recorded which). It is not recorded whose cells these are; they may come from a transplant donor. The chain has TRBV4-3 and TRBJ2-1; 7 bases line up with TRBD1. The CDR3 DNA sequence: TGCGCCAGCAGCCAAGTTAGGGGGCCGAGCTCCTACAATGAGCAGTTCTTC. Translating it yields CASSQVRGPSSYNEQFF.